These T cell receptor beta chains were read from a single sample in a study of CD8+ T cells in alopecia areata. Method: immunoSEQ multiplex PCR; TCRdb's copy keeps in-frame clones and lacks some. The sample holds 120,000 or so clones, about 50% seen once. Specimen: NKG2D-low CD8+ T cells sorted from blood. The receptors come from a human donor with alopecia areata. The CDR3 runs from the conserved cysteine through the conserved F or W. Fields, in order: clone size, V gene, D gene, J gene, CDR3 length, CDR3 protein, CDR3 DNA. The D gene is left open where the match is weak. Clone size, where shown, is once, few, many, or a class for clones that have expanded.

clone_size: few; v_call: TRBV29-1; d_call: TRBD1; j_call: TRBJ1-1; cdr3_length: 13; cdr3_aa: CSGGQGMNTEAFF; cdr3_nt: TGCAGCGGGGGACAGGGGATGAACACTGAAGCTTTCTTT
clone_size: few; v_call: TRBV7-9; d_call: TRBD1; j_call: TRBJ2-7; cdr3_length: 15; cdr3_aa: CASSFIQGDSYEQYF; cdr3_nt: TGTGCCAGCAGCTTTATCCAGGGGGACTCCTACGAGCAGTACTTC
clone_size: -; v_call: TRBV27; d_call: -; j_call: TRBJ2-3; cdr3_length: 16; cdr3_aa: CASTPGSGASTDTQYF; cdr3_nt: TGTGCCAGCACGCCGGGGAGCGGAGCGAGCACAGATACGCAGTATTTT
clone_size: -; v_call: TRBV27; d_call: -; j_call: TRBJ1-2; cdr3_length: 13; cdr3_aa: CASSLGRVYGYTF; cdr3_nt: TGTGCCAGCAGCTTGGGCCGAGTATATGGCTACACCTTC
clone_size: few; v_call: TRBV29-1; d_call: -; j_call: TRBJ1-1; cdr3_length: 14; cdr3_aa: CSVNGPLSGAEAFF; cdr3_nt: TGCAGCGTTAACGGGCCGCTATCCGGGGCTGAAGCTTTCTTT
clone_size: -; v_call: TRBV21-1; d_call: -; j_call: TRBJ1-1; cdr3_length: 10; cdr3_aa: CASSKVEAFF; cdr3_nt: TGTGCCAGCAGCAAAGTCGAAGCTTTCTTT
clone_size: -; v_call: TRBV29-1; d_call: TRBD2; j_call: TRBJ2-7; cdr3_length: 13; cdr3_aa: CSVGTSGSHEQYF; cdr3_nt: TGCAGCGTCGGGACTAGCGGGAGCCACGAGCAGTACTTC
clone_size: many; v_call: TRBV19; d_call: -; j_call: TRBJ1-5; cdr3_length: 19; cdr3_aa: CASSAGGVLIGESNQPQHF; cdr3_nt: TGTGCCAGTAGTGCCGGTGGAGTACTAATCGGGGAAAGCAATCAGCCCCAGCATTTT
clone_size: -; v_call: TRBV7-9; d_call: -; j_call: TRBJ1-4; cdr3_length: 12; cdr3_aa: CASLATNEKLFF; cdr3_nt: TGTGCGTCACTTGCAACTAATGAAAAACTGTTTTTT
clone_size: few; v_call: TRBV30; d_call: TRBD2; j_call: TRBJ2-1; cdr3_length: 12; cdr3_aa: CALGGTYNEQFF; cdr3_nt: TGTGCCTTGGGAGGGACCTACAATGAGCAGTTCTTC
clone_size: -; v_call: TRBV29-1; d_call: TRBD1; j_call: TRBJ1-1; cdr3_length: 13; cdr3_aa: CSVDRGLNTEAFF; cdr3_nt: TGCAGCGTGGACAGGGGGCTGAACACTGAAGCTTTCTTT
clone_size: -; v_call: TRBV14; d_call: -; j_call: TRBJ2-3; cdr3_length: 14; cdr3_aa: CASSHSQRTDTQYF; cdr3_nt: TGTGCCAGCAGCCATTCCCAACGCACAGATACGCAGTATTTT
clone_size: -; v_call: TRBV5-1; d_call: -; j_call: TRBJ2-7; cdr3_length: 11; cdr3_aa: CASSLAYRPAF; cdr3_nt: TGCGCCAGCAGCTTGGCCTATAGGCCTGCCTTC
clone_size: -; v_call: TRBV29-1; d_call: -; j_call: TRBJ1-4; cdr3_length: 15; cdr3_aa: CSVEVPQSVNEKLFF; cdr3_nt: TGCAGCGTTGAAGTCCCACAGAGCGTTAATGAAAAACTGTTTTTT
clone_size: few; v_call: TRBV23-1; d_call: -; j_call: TRBJ1-2; cdr3_length: 13; cdr3_aa: CASSRPRGSGYTF; cdr3_nt: TGCGCCAGCAGTCGGCCCAGGGGCTCTGGCTACACCTTC
clone_size: few; v_call: TRBV30; d_call: -; j_call: TRBJ2-1; cdr3_length: 13; cdr3_aa: CALLRGDRNEQFF; cdr3_nt: TGTGCCTTGCTACGAGGGGACCGCAATGAGCAGTTCTTC
clone_size: -; v_call: TRBV28; d_call: -; j_call: TRBJ2-7; cdr3_length: 11; cdr3_aa: CASSPRYEQYF; cdr3_nt: TGTGCCAGCAGCCCGCGTTACGAGCAGTACTTC
clone_size: -; v_call: TRBV30; d_call: TRBD2; j_call: TRBJ2-7; cdr3_length: 15; cdr3_aa: CAWNKRGVEVHEQYF; cdr3_nt: TGTGCCTGGAATAAGCGGGGGGTCGAGGTCCACGAGCAGTACTTC
clone_size: few; v_call: TRBV29-1; d_call: TRBD2; j_call: TRBJ2-7; cdr3_length: 13; cdr3_aa: CSVREGERDEQYF; cdr3_nt: TGCAGCGTGAGGGAGGGCGAGCGGGACGAGCAGTACTTC
clone_size: -; v_call: TRBV29-1; d_call: TRBD1; j_call: TRBJ2-7; cdr3_length: 15; cdr3_aa: CSAAHTGQGGDEQYF; cdr3_nt: TGCAGCGCAGCTCACACGGGACAGGGAGGGGACGAGCAGTACTTC
clone_size: few; v_call: TRBV5-1; d_call: -; j_call: TRBJ2-1; cdr3_length: 13; cdr3_aa: CASSLPGFNEQFF; cdr3_nt: TGCGCCAGCAGCTTGCCCGGGTTCAATGAGCAGTTCTTC
clone_size: -; v_call: TRBV29-1; d_call: -; j_call: TRBJ2-1; cdr3_length: 14; cdr3_aa: CSVQFPGHNNEQFF; cdr3_nt: TGCAGCGTACAATTTCCGGGCCACAACAATGAGCAGTTCTTC
clone_size: -; v_call: TRBV29-1; d_call: -; j_call: TRBJ1-1; cdr3_length: 12; cdr3_aa: CSVATDNTEAFF; cdr3_nt: TGCAGCGTGGCGACAGATAACACTGAAGCTTTCTTT
clone_size: few; v_call: TRBV29-1; d_call: -; j_call: TRBJ1-2; cdr3_length: 11; cdr3_aa: CSVEETYGYTF; cdr3_nt: TGCAGCGTTGAAGAAACGTATGGCTACACCTTC
clone_size: -; v_call: TRBV29-1; d_call: -; j_call: TRBJ1-2; cdr3_length: 12; cdr3_aa: CSVEDRTGRYTF; cdr3_nt: TGCAGCGTTGAAGATCGTACAGGACGCTACACCTTC
clone_size: -; v_call: TRBV28; d_call: -; j_call: TRBJ2-1; cdr3_length: 16; cdr3_aa: CASSFGRGMVLGEQFF; cdr3_nt: TGTGCCAGCAGTTTCGGTAGGGGGATGGTTTTAGGAGAGCAGTTCTTC
clone_size: -; v_call: TRBV5-1; d_call: -; j_call: TRBJ2-1; cdr3_length: 16; cdr3_aa: CASSLSAVGLVDEQFF; cdr3_nt: TGCGCCAGCAGCTTATCCGCAGTGGGACTGGTCGATGAGCAGTTCTTC
clone_size: few; v_call: TRBV29-1; d_call: TRBD2; j_call: TRBJ2-1; cdr3_length: 13; cdr3_aa: CSVVWASGNEQFF; cdr3_nt: TGCAGCGTTGTATGGGCTAGCGGCAATGAGCAGTTCTTC
clone_size: few; v_call: TRBV19; d_call: -; j_call: TRBJ1-2; cdr3_length: 12; cdr3_aa: CASSLSNYGYTF; cdr3_nt: TGTGCCAGTAGTTTGTCTAACTATGGCTACACCTTC
clone_size: -; v_call: TRBV27; d_call: -; j_call: TRBJ2-2; cdr3_length: 13; cdr3_aa: CASSLAFTGELFF; cdr3_nt: TGTGCCAGCAGTTTAGCATTCACCGGGGAGCTGTTTTTT
clone_size: -; v_call: TRBV29-1; d_call: -; j_call: TRBJ2-7; cdr3_length: 12; cdr3_aa: CSVAETSYEQYF; cdr3_nt: TGCAGCGTTGCCGAGACTTCCTACGAGCAGTACTTC
clone_size: few; v_call: TRBV29-1; d_call: TRBD2; j_call: TRBJ2-2; cdr3_length: 15; cdr3_aa: CSVDGASGSTGELFF; cdr3_nt: TGCAGCGTCGACGGGGCTAGCGGGAGCACCGGGGAGCTGTTTTTT
clone_size: -; v_call: TRBV27; d_call: TRBD2; j_call: TRBJ2-1; cdr3_length: 15; cdr3_aa: CASQLAGGPSNEQFF; cdr3_nt: TGTGCCAGTCAACTAGCGGGGGGGCCCTCCAATGAGCAGTTCTTC
clone_size: many; v_call: TRBV28; d_call: -; j_call: TRBJ2-1; cdr3_length: 13; cdr3_aa: CASSLPGTNEQFF; cdr3_nt: TGTGCCAGCAGTTTACCCGGGACCAATGAGCAGTTCTTC
clone_size: -; v_call: TRBV27; d_call: -; j_call: TRBJ2-5; cdr3_length: 13; cdr3_aa: CASSLRGPETQYF; cdr3_nt: TGTGCCAGCAGTTTACGGGGACCTGAGACCCAGTACTTC
clone_size: -; v_call: TRBV2; d_call: TRBD1; j_call: TRBJ1-1; cdr3_length: 13; cdr3_aa: CASPGQGNTEAFF; cdr3_nt: TGTGCCAGTCCGGGACAGGGGAACACTGAAGCTTTCTTT
clone_size: -; v_call: TRBV5-1; d_call: -; j_call: TRBJ2-5; cdr3_length: 13; cdr3_aa: CASSLAEEETQYF; cdr3_nt: TGCGCCAGCAGCTTGGCAGAGGAAGAGACCCAGTACTTC